This TCR beta chain was recorded in a study of T cell changes during pregnancy in multiple sclerosis. The germline V and J ends were trimmed by 1 base and 7 bases, with 13 bases remaining between them. Germline-derived CDR1 and CDR2 are LGHNT and FRNRAP. The CDR3 has 14 residues. Assay: immunoSEQ multiplex PCR; the TCRdb copy retains only in-frame clones and omits some. The sample carries 65,000 to 75,000 clones, roughly nine tenths recorded once. The rearrangement uses TRBV12-5 and TRBJ1-2, with unresolved D. This clonotype was obtained from a female donor with multiple sclerosis, enrolled in a pregnancy study. The sequenced sample was peripheral blood, obtained in the second trimester of pregnancy. The CDR3 DNA sequence: TGTGCTAGTGGTTTGGGGGAGGACCGGCTTGGCTACACCTTC. Its translation is CASGLGEDRLGYTF.